This TCR beta chain emerged from a study of cytomegalovirus exposure and HLA in healthy donors. Study in general: Earlier results showed 117 million unique TCR beta sequences derived from roughly 190 million T cells. Findings and limits, study-wide: The sole available immune exposure information was CMV serostatus.

Worth noting for this clone: The antigen is unknown.

PCR involved 60 Vbeta and 13 Jbeta primers. Repertoires were generated with immunoSEQ multiplex PCR, while TCRdb's copy carries only in-frame clones and drops some. This table holds around 100,000 clones, nearly 75% found once. Trimming stripped 0 bases from V and 8 bases from J, with 11 bases between. Germline loops: CDR1 MGHRA, CDR2 YSYEKL. The CDR3 spans 14 residues. The rearrangement uses TRBV4-1 and TRBJ2-1; maybe TRBD2 (5 bases). The sequencing sample was made of PBMCs. The clonotype was recovered from a young man in good health and CMV-seropositive. DNA of the CDR3: TGCGCCAGCAGCCAAGAGAGGACGCGGGATGAGCAGTTCTTC. Translated: CASSQERTRDEQFF.